This is a list of T cell receptor beta chains from one sample in a study of shared clonotypes between healthy human individuals. TCRdb's table, derived via immunoSEQ multiplex PCR, lists solely in-frame clones and lacks some. The data contain approximately 590,000 clones, around 95% of them singletons. Material for sequencing was naive CD8+ T cells sorted from blood. These receptor sequences come from a woman in her 30s in good health. The CDR3 runs from the conserved cysteine through the conserved F or W.

cdr3_aa j_call v_call
CAISESYGGSTYEQYF TRBJ2-7 TRBV10-3
CASSFPKGHRLNTGELFF TRBJ2-2 TRBV28
CATSSSKNYGYTF TRBJ1-2 TRBV15
CASSQDGGLAGAYEQYF TRBJ2-7 TRBV4-1
CASNLPGQASYEQYF NA TRBV7-9
CASSLWTGPLYEQYF TRBJ2-7 TRBV28
CASSLSTPRPGGYGYTF TRBJ1-2 TRBV27
CASSLSGTGVLPSYF TRBJ2-7 TRBV27
CSAIKGQTYEQYF TRBJ2-7 TRBV29-1
CASSPGTVGTGELFF TRBJ2-2 TRBV9
CASSPGGGSPLHF TRBJ1-6 TRBV27
CASSLEGLGGLGGQFF TRBJ2-1 TRBV13
CASSLTLWPGTEAFF TRBJ1-1 TRBV5-8
CASSFFPTGGNGYTF TRBJ1-2 TRBV27
CASSTVNQPQHF TRBJ1-5 TRBV18
CASSKGTAFTLIQETQYF TRBJ2-5 TRBV6-1
CASSSPRTPDGNEQFF TRBJ2-1 TRBV7-9
CASSDLVRGSQPQHF TRBJ1-5 TRBV6-1
CASSQRLAGNNEQFF TRBJ2-1 TRBV2
CASTPPQLGTDTQYF TRBJ2-3 TRBV19
CASSSQTGGPHFSGANVLTF TRBJ2-6 TRBV9
CASSDWGTEAFF TRBJ1-1 TRBV6-4
CASSKWVSCYTGELFF TRBJ2-2 TRBV21-1
CASSQDTYEQFF TRBJ2-1 TRBV4-2
CASSSQTGLGGYTF TRBJ1-2 TRBV28
CASSWQGKTYEQYF TRBJ2-7 TRBV27
CASSSRQGVQRARETQYF TRBJ2-5 TRBV5-1
CASSEVSGHYNEQFF TRBJ2-1 TRBV6-1
CASSERSQGAVTQYF TRBJ2-5 TRBV6-1
CASSSDRGHLYEQYF TRBJ2-7 TRBV5-4
CASSEGLGPQHF TRBJ1-5 TRBV5-6
CASNQLPGKQSGANVLTF TRBJ2-6 TRBV19
CASSRDSEETQYF TRBJ2-5 TRBV5-1
CASSGAGMVETQYF TRBJ2-5 TRBV2
CASSTPGFLTEAFF TRBJ1-1 TRBV27
CASSIDVESEQFF TRBJ2-1 TRBV19
CATSRDREVTDTQYF TRBJ2-3 TRBV28
CASSLASWDEQFF TRBJ2-1 TRBV19
CSARTTSSYNEQFF TRBJ2-1 TRBV29-1
CASSEPYSEQYF TRBJ2-7 TRBV27
CASSDHRGGYNEQFF TRBJ2-1 TRBV6-4
CATPGVAGTYEQYF TRBJ2-7 TRBV7-9
CASSLEGGGAFF TRBJ1-1 TRBV5-4
CASSQPLAGPNTGELFF TRBJ2-2 TRBV11-2
CSGSTDGFYGYTF TRBJ1-2 TRBV29-1
CASRSLHAADYGYTF TRBJ1-2 TRBV11-2
CASSVDTGPEFF TRBJ2-1 TRBV9
CAILRLAYPYEQYF TRBJ2-7 TRBV27
CASSLADRAGENEQYF TRBJ2-7 TRBV28
CASSMRQARHQPQHF TRBJ1-5 TRBV19
CASSDRVQETQYF TRBJ2-5 TRBV5-1
CASSLTSIDEQFF TRBJ2-1 TRBV28
CASSHRNAERETQYF TRBJ2-5 TRBV4-1
CASSYGAILTEAFF TRBJ1-1 TRBV6-5